A selection of T cell receptor beta chains follows, all from one sample in a study of blood T cell repertoires in COVID-19. TCRdb's table, derived via immunoSEQ multiplex PCR, lists solely in-frame clones and lacks some. The sample lists around 250,000 clones; around 85% were seen once. The source material was PBMCs or T cells enriched from blood (not recorded which). The source of these receptors is a woman between 45 and 60 years old who had recovered from COVID-19. CDR3s leave out the opening cysteine and the closing phenylalanine or tryptophan.

j_call v_call cdr3_aa
TRBJ2-1 TRBV14 ASSPSSGYNEQF
TRBJ1-5 TRBV4-1 ASSQTRQGNNQPQH
TRBJ2-1 TRBV5-6 ASSKDRGLAGNEQF
TRBJ2-7 TRBV4-2 ASSQDSLAGSSYEQY
TRBJ1-1 TRBV5-1 ASSFRGQTEAF
TRBJ1-5 TRBV7-2 ASSFRGPGQPQH
TRBJ2-1 TRBV13 ASSFRQGRNNEQF
TRBJ2-1 TRBV15 ATSSRDFGYSYNEQF
TRBJ2-1 TRBV19 ASSTSGNSYNEQF
TRBJ2-5 TRBV7-9 ASSLGGGETQY
TRBJ2-5 TRBV5-1 ASSLAEGPPGRETQY